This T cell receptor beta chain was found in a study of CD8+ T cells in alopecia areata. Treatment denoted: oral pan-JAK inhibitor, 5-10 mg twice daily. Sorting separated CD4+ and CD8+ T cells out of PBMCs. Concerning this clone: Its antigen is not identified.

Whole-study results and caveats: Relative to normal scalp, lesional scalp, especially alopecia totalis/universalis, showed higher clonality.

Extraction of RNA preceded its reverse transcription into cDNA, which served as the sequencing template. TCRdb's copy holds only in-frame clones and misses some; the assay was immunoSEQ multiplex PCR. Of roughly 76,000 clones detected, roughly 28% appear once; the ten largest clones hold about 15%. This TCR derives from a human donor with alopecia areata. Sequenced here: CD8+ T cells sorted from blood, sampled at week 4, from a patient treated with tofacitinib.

The CDR3 spells CASSLRTWNTEAFF. CDR3 in DNA: TGTGCCAGCAGTTTGAGGACCTGGAACACTGAAGCTTTCTTT. The chain combines TRBV27 with TRBJ1-1, with D unresolved. The CDR3 covers 14 residues. Germline V gene lookup returns CDR1 MNHEY and CDR2 SMNVEV (reference sequence). Trimming cost V 3 bases and J 1 base, with 9 bases left between them.